Presented here are 17 T cell receptor beta chains from one specimen sequenced in a study of OX40 agonist ivuxolimab in advanced cancers. Sequencing used immunoSEQ multiplex PCR; TCRdb keeps in-frame clones, though not all of them. Seen here are about 100,000 clones, less than 95% observed once, and the top ten hold roughly 0.61%. The sequenced sample was CD4+ or CD8+ T cells sorted from blood, obtained in a trial of the OX40 agonist ivuxolimab. The receptors shown here come from an adult with an advanced solid tumor such as melanoma, head and neck, liver or kidney cancer.

This chain uses TRBV30 with TRBJ1-2; tentatively, D is TRBD1 (5 bases). The CDR3 contains 11 residues. V lost 4 bases, J lost 7 bases, and 10 bases lay in between. CDR1 and CDR2 from the germline V gene are GTSNPN and SVGIG (reference sequence). The CDR3 reads CAWTGLSGYTF. DNA of the CDR3: TGTGCCTGGACAGGGTTGAGTGGCTACACCTTC.

The chain carries TRBV7-9 and TRBJ1-1, with D maybe TRBD1 (5 bases). From germline, CDR1 is SEHNR and CDR2 FQNEAQ (reference sequence). The CDR3 has 13 amino acids. Deletions cut 3 bases from V and 8 bases from J, with 13 bases between. CDR3 DNA sequence: TGTGCCAGCAGCTTTCAGGGAGTGCCCGAAGCTTTCTTT. This encodes CASSFQGVPEAFF.

The chain employs TRBV19 and TRBJ2-7; D not resolved. CDR1 is LNHDA and CDR2 is SQIVND in the germline V gene (reference sequence). The CDR3 is 13 amino acids. Trimming removed 6 bases from V and 7 bases from J, with 16 bases in between. For the CDR3, the DNA is TGTGCCAGTAGCCGCCCTTCGGGTGAGGAGCAGTACTTC. It codes for CASSRPSGEEQYF.

V and J are TRBV6-1 and TRBJ1-4; D is unresolved. Germline lookup yields CDR1 MNHNS and CDR2 SASEGT. V lost 5 bases and J 6 bases, leaving 1 base between the germline ends. The CDR3 contains 10 residues. The CDR3 protein is CASSHEKLFF. DNA for the CDR3: TGTGCCAGCAGTCATGAAAAACTGTTTTTT.

The chain recombines TRBV23-1 with TRBJ2-7; the D is unclear. TRBV23-1 qualifies as an ORF whose function is uncertain. The CDR3 covers 13 residues. Trimming removed 0 bases at V and 6 bases at J, with 9 bases between. This CDR3 reads CASSQSAESEQYF. The CDR3 bases are TGCGCCAGCAGTCAATCGGCGGAGTCCGAGCAGTACTTC.

V gene TRBV30 combines with J gene TRBJ2-5; 7 bases map to TRBD1. The V and J ends lost 7 bases and 5 bases, in that order; junction bases with no gene match: 10. This CDR3 region has 13 residues. Germline V gene data show CDR1 as GTSNPN and CDR2 as SVGIG (reference sequence). The CDR3 region is CALRRQGTETQYF. The CDR3 DNA is TGTGCCTTAAGGAGACAGGGCACCGAGACCCAGTACTTC.

In its sample, this clone was seen once. CDR3 amino acids: CASSLVGRGSNTEAFF. The CDR3 coding sequence is TGTGCCAGCAGCTTGGTTGGGAGAGGGTCGAACACTGAAGCTTTCTTT. This rearrangement joins TRBV5-4 to TRBJ1-1; D is uncertain. V was clipped by 0 bases and J by 1 base, with 13 bases between them. Germline assignment: CDR1 SGHNT and CDR2 YYREEE (reference sequence). The CDR3 spans 16 residues. The full variable domain, rest sourced from reference TRBV5-4 and TRBJ1-1, is ETGVTQSPTHLIKTRGQQVTLRCSSQSGHNTVSWYQQALGQGPQFIFQYYREEENGRGNFPPRFSGLQFPNYSSELNVNALELDDSALYLCASSLVGRGSNTEAFFGQGTRLTVV.

This chain connects TRBV11-2 to TRBJ1-3, with TRBD1 matching 7 bases. With 5 bases clipped from V and 4 bases from J, the junction kept 2 bases outside the gene matches. Germline V gene lookup returns CDR1 SGHAT and CDR2 FQNNGV. The CDR3 loop spans 13 amino acids. The CDR3 DNA reads as TGTGCCAGCAGCCTAGGGGGCGGAAACACCATATATTTT. It codes for CASSLGGGNTIYF.

The chain recombines TRBV6-1 with TRBJ1-5, with 9 bases lining up with TRBD1. Trimming cost V 6 bases and J 5 bases; bases outside gene matches: 5. Germline loops: CDR1 MNHNS, CDR2 SASEGT. The CDR3 is 14 amino acids. The CDR3 coding sequence is TGTGCCAGCAGGAGGACAGGGGCAGATCAGCCCCAGCATTTT. Its protein is CASRRTGADQPQHF.

The chain is built from TRBV7-6 and TRBJ2-2; TRBD1 matches at 8 bases. This CDR3 region has 15 residues. V gave up 1 base and J gave up 3 bases; unmatched junction bases: 1. From germline, CDR1 is SGHVS and CDR2 FNYEAQ. The CDR3 DNA sequence: TGTGCCAGCAGCTTAGAGGACAGGGACACCGGGGAGCTGTTTTTT. Translating gives CASSLEDRDTGELFF.

V gene TRBV5-1 combines with J gene TRBJ1-1, with D perhaps matching TRBD1 (5 bases). The CDR3 is 15 residues long. V dropped 0 bases and J dropped 1 base, with 10 bases sitting between them. Per the germline V gene, CDR1 is SGHRS and CDR2 is YFSETQ. CDR3 nucleotides: TGCGCCAGCAGCTTGGTACCGGGGGGGAACACTGAAGCTTTCTTT. Protein product: CASSLVPGGNTEAFF. Full variable domain (rest looked up from reference TRBV5-1 and TRBJ1-1): KAGVTQTPRYLIKTRGQQVTLSCSPISGHRSVSWYQQTPGQGLQFLFEYFSETQRNKGNFPGRFSGRQFSNSRSEMNVSTLELGDSALYLCASSLVPGGNTEAFFGQGTRLTVV.

This clone was counted between two and nine times. The chain joins TRBV4-1 to TRBJ1-6; D is unclear. This CDR3 region has 17 residues. Trimming removed 1 base from V and 0 bases from J, with 10 bases in between. Germline V gene data show CDR1 as MGHRA and CDR2 as YSYEKL. In DNA, the CDR3 is TGCGCCAGCAGCCAAGTTGCGAGAAGCTCCTATAATTCACCCCTCCACTTT. Translating gives CASSQVARSSYNSPLHF.

The V call is TRBV18, the J call TRBJ2-2; tentatively, D is TRBD1 (6 bases). CDR1 is KGHSH and CDR2 is LQKENI in the germline V gene. Trimming removed 5 bases at V and 0 bases at J, with 10 bases between. The CDR3 is 15 residues long. CDR3 bases: TGTGCCAGCTCAACCGGGACAACGAACACCGGGGAGCTGTTTTTT. As protein: CASSTGTTNTGELFF.

The V and J genes are TRBV5-4 and TRBJ1-6, with 7 bases identical to TRBD1. This CDR3 spans 15 amino acids. J lost 9 bases, V lost 4 bases, and 10 bases had no gene match. The germline V gene encodes CDR1 SGHNT and CDR2 YYREEE (reference sequence). CDR3 region: CASSGGGQARSPLHF. The DNA for the CDR3 is TGTGCCAGCAGCGGGGGAGGACAGGCGCGTTCACCCCTCCACTTT.

This chain uses TRBV19 with TRBJ2-3; 13 nucleotides agree with TRBD2. This CDR3 comprises 15 residues. The germline gives CDR1 LNHDA, CDR2 SQIVND (reference sequence). J lost 4 bases, V lost 6 bases, and 4 bases had no gene match. The CDR3 DNA follows: TGTGCCAGTAGAACTAGCGGGGGGGCCCCAGATACGCAGTATTTT. This translates into CASRTSGGAPDTQYF.

The chain combines TRBV30 with TRBJ2-3; D might be TRBD2 (6 bases). The germline V gene has CDR1 GTSNPN and CDR2 SVGIG (reference sequence). This CDR3 contains 13 residues. The V end was cut by 5 bases, the J end by 2 bases, with 11 bases between. The CDR3 DNA reads as TGTGCCTGGCGGGGGACCTTCACAGATACGCAGTATTTT. The encoded protein is CAWRGTFTDTQYF.

This clone was detected only once. The rearrangement uses TRBV19 and TRBJ2-5; TRBD1 matches 8 bases. The CDR3 covers 15 residues. CDR1 and CDR2 from the germline V gene are LNHDA and SQIVND (reference sequence). Losses at the gene ends were 6 bases for V and 5 bases for J; bases not matched to a gene: 11. The CDR3 coding sequence is TGTGCCAGTAGGCAGGGGGCGTGGGTCGGGGAGACCCAGTACTTC. It yields the protein CASRQGAWVGETQYF.